This T cell receptor (beta chain) originates from a study of HIV-infected children after antiretroviral therapy interruption. This clonotype showed up many times. The TCR library was built from RNA with a 3' RACE protocol and unique molecular identifiers. TCRdb re-called the 3' RACE reads through MiXCR, storing one row per CDR3 protein. In the table there are about 89,000 distinct CDR3 sequences, about 7.2% of which are singletons. Treatment here: PENTA 11 planned treatment interruption arm or continuous ART arm. This CDR3 has 17 residues. Sequences were derived from CD45RA+ CD4+ T cells from PBMCs, pooled from several time points, sampled from a donor given antiretroviral therapy, either interrupted or continuous. The sample's subset: naive CD4+ CD45RA+ CD45RO- T cells. This chain connects TRBV21-1 to TRBJ2-5; the table calls TRBD2, which could not be checked here. TRBV21-1 is listed as a pseudogene. The clonotype was recovered from a pool of human donors with HIV. CDR3 residues: CASSKEGLTSRVETQYF. The CDR3 bases are TGTGCCAGCAGCAAAGAAGGCCTGACTAGCCGGGTGGAGACCCAGTACTTC.